Below, 8 T cell receptor beta chains from the same sample are listed, as sequenced in a study of T cell responses to AZD1222 COVID-19 vaccine. Repertoires were generated with immunoSEQ multiplex PCR, while TCRdb's copy carries only in-frame clones and drops some. This sample yields approximately 56,000 clones, of which roughly 88% are seen a single time; more than 13% belongs to the top ten. The sample here was peripheral blood, taken on day 0 of AZD1222 vaccination. These receptors were obtained from an adult in good health.

V usage is TRBV7-2 and J usage is TRBJ2-3, with D perhaps TRBD1 (6 bases). From germline, CDR1 is SGHTA and CDR2 FQGNSA. CDR3 length equals 15 residues. V dropped 1 base and J dropped 0 bases, with 8 bases sitting between them. CDR3 sequence (DNA): TGTGCCAGCAGCTTAGATCAGGGGAGCACAGATACGCAGTATTTT. This translates into CASSLDQGSTDTQYF.

The chain combines TRBV12-3 or TRBV12-4 with TRBJ2-7, with D possibly being TRBD1 (6 bases). The V and J ends lost 1 base and 5 bases respectively, with 9 bases between them. The CDR3 is 13 residues long. The CDR3 loop is CASSLGGLNEQYF. DNA of the CDR3: TGTGCCAGCAGTTTAGGGGGGCTGAACGAGCAGTACTTC.

The V gene is TRBV6-1, the J gene TRBJ2-5, with D perhaps matching TRBD2 (6 bases). Germline CDR1 is MNHNS and CDR2 is SASEGT. V shed 0 bases and J shed 5 bases, with 19 bases lying between them. CDR3 size: 17 residues. CDR3 in amino acids: CASSEALGGVGRETQYF. The CDR3 DNA is TGTGCCAGCAGTGAAGCGCTTGGAGGGGTGGGGAGGGAGACCCAGTACTTC.

The chain recombines TRBV15 with TRBJ2-3; D not resolved. The V gene's germline CDR1 is LNHNV and CDR2 YYDKDF (reference sequence). This CDR3 comprises 15 residues. V lost 0 bases and J 2 bases, leaving 9 bases between the germline ends. The CDR3 DNA is TGTGCCACCAGCAGAGATCTTGTCCCCACAGATACGCAGTATTTT. Protein product: CATSRDLVPTDTQYF.

This clone came up a few times. J is TRBJ1-5 and V is TRBV29-1; D perhaps matches TRBD1 (6 bases). The CDR3 totals 12 residues. V was pared by 4 bases and J by 3 bases, with 7 bases between. CDR1 is SQVTM, CDR2 ANQGSEA, per germline. The CDR3 sequence: CSVGQANQPQHF. As DNA, the CDR3 is TGCAGCGTTGGACAGGCCAATCAGCCCCAGCATTTT.

The rearrangement uses TRBV5-4 and TRBJ2-1; 7 positions agree with TRBD1. CDR1 and CDR2 from the germline V gene are SGHNT and YYREEE (reference sequence). The CDR3 sequence is 16 residues long. V lost 0 bases, J lost 2 bases, and 5 bases stayed unmatched. The CDR3 coding sequence is TGTGCCAGCAGCTTGGAGGGGGCAGCGGCCTACAATGAGCAGTTCTTC. It yields the protein CASSLEGAAAYNEQFF.

This chain connects TRBV2 to TRBJ2-2; 7 bases align to TRBD1. V shed 5 bases and J 1 base; nucleotides not matched to a gene: 7. This CDR3 contains 16 residues. Germline CDR1 reads SNHLY; CDR2 reads FYNNEI. Here the CDR3 reads CASSRPGQMNTGELFF. CDR3 DNA: TGTGCCAGCAGTAGACCGGGACAGATGAACACCGGGGAGCTGTTTTTT.

This clone turned up a few times. This chain connects TRBV28 to TRBJ2-3; D gene ambiguous. Trimming left V 3 bases short and J 7 bases short, with 8 bases between. The CDR3 has 12 amino acids. Germline lookup yields CDR1 MDHEN and CDR2 SYDVKM. CDR3 sequence (DNA): TGTGCCAGCAGTTTCGATGCTCATACGCAGTATTTT. Its translation: CASSFDAHTQYF.